This passage covers 14 T cell receptor beta chains from one sample sequenced in a study of blood T cell repertoires in COVID-19. TCRdb keeps only in-frame clones here, not all; method: immunoSEQ multiplex PCR. The table records some 150,000 clones, just over 85% of them present only once. The sequencing sample was made of peripheral blood. These TCRs come from a man in his 70s with acute or convalescent COVID-19.

This clone was seen ten or more times. The chain joins TRBV10-3 to TRBJ2-1; D perhaps matches TRBD2 (6 bases). The CDR3 loop spans 16 amino acids. Germline CDR1 and CDR2: ENHRY and SYGVKD. Trimming pared 0 bases from V and 6 bases from J, leaving 15 bases between. The DNA of the CDR3 is TGTGCCATCAGTGAGTCGAGGCGGGACCTCCTCAATGAGCAGTTCTTC. Translated: CAISESRRDLLNEQFF.

The J gene is TRBJ1-4, the V gene TRBV28; 9 bases agree with TRBD1. The CDR3 sequence is 18 residues long. The germline V gene encodes CDR1 MDHEN and CDR2 SYDVKM. After removal of 5 bases from V and 3 bases from J, the junction contained 13 bases not matched to a gene. CDR3 sequence reads: CASSPPGQGIPANEKLFF. The DNA of the CDR3 is TGTGCCAGCAGTCCGCCGGGACAGGGAATTCCGGCTAATGAAAAACTGTTTTTT.

This chain connects TRBV19 to TRBJ2-2; 7 bases agree with TRBD1. Germline V gives CDR1 LNHDA, CDR2 SQIVND (reference sequence). V trimming: 5 bases; J trimming: 0 bases; junction bases outside the gene matches: 3. The CDR3 extends over 15 amino acids. CDR3 sequence: CASSPGTANTGELFF. The CDR3 DNA follows: TGTGCCAGTAGTCCCGGGACAGCGAACACCGGGGAGCTGTTTTTT.

This chain joins TRBV7-6 and TRBJ2-7, with TRBD1 as a possible D gene (6 bases). V lost 4 bases and J lost 2, with 18 bases in between. From germline, CDR1 is SGHVS and CDR2 FNYEAQ. This CDR3 is built from 16 residues. CDR3: CASSSLPGQSAYEQYF. The CDR3 nucleotides read TGTGCCAGCAGCTCCCTACCCGGACAGTCAGCCTACGAGCAGTACTTC.

This chain joins TRBV19 and TRBJ1-2; D is uncertain. The CDR3 extends over 15 amino acids. The V end was cut by 5 bases, the J end by 0 bases, with 13 bases between. Germline-derived CDR1 and CDR2 are LNHDA and SQIVND (reference sequence). As DNA, the CDR3 is TGTGCCAGTAGTGCCAGACTGGAAGCTAACTATGGCTACACCTTC. As protein: CASSARLEANYGYTF.

V is TRBV7-3 and J is TRBJ1-4; D might be TRBD1 (6 bases). The ends were cut back, 3 bases at V and 10 bases at J, with 12 bases in the middle. CDR3 length: 13 residues. CDR1 SGHTA and CDR2 FQGTGA come from the germline V gene. The CDR3 here is CASSLTSGAKLFF. In nucleotides, the CDR3 is TGTGCCAGCAGCTTGACCTCAGGGGCAAAACTGTTTTTT.

This clone was counted once. This chain connects TRBV2 to TRBJ2-3; D call uncertain. Germline V gene sequence: CDR1 SNHLY, CDR2 FYNNEI. The CDR3 sequence is 13 residues long. V lost 1 base, J lost 2 bases, and 4 bases lay in between. The chain's CDR3 is CASSEEYTDTQYF. CDR3 nucleotides: TGTGCCAGCAGTGAAGAATACACAGATACGCAGTATTTT. Full variable domain (missing parts from reference TRBV2 and TRBJ2-3): EPEVTQTPSHQVTQMGQEVILRCVPISNHLYFYWYRQILGQKVEFLVSFYNNEISEKSEIFDDQFSVERPDGSNFTLKIRSTKLEDSAMYFCASSEEYTDTQYFGPGTRLTVL.

As DNA, the CDR3 is TGTGCCAGCAGCTCAGACTTGGACTCATACTACGAGCAGTACTTC. This encodes CASSSDLDSYYEQYF. This rearrangement joins TRBV7-9 to TRBJ2-7; D perhaps matches TRBD2 (5 bases). V was shortened by 4 bases and J by 3 bases, with 16 bases between the two germline ends. Germline V gives CDR1 SEHNR, CDR2 FQNEAQ (reference sequence). The CDR3 is 15 amino acids.

This clone was detected only once. The DNA for the CDR3 is TGCGCCAGCACTGCCGGACACTCCTACAATGAGCAGTTCTTC. Translating gives CASTAGHSYNEQFF. V is TRBV5-1 and J is TRBJ2-1; D perhaps matches TRBD1 (5 bases). This CDR3 has 14 residues. V lost 6 bases to trimming and J lost 0 bases, with 10 bases between them. Per the germline V gene, CDR1 is SGHRS and CDR2 is YFSETQ.

The chain carries TRBV23-1 and TRBJ2-7; 7 bases agree with TRBD2. TRBV23-1 is labeled an ORF, and its function is uncertain. The CDR3 runs 17 residues. V lost 1 base, J lost 4 bases, and 13 bases stayed unmatched. CDR3 residues: CASSQWLAGDGSYEQYF. CDR3 DNA sequence: TGCGCCAGCAGTCAATGGCTCGCGGGAGATGGTTCTTACGAGCAGTACTTC.

J is TRBJ1-1 and V is TRBV5-1, with D unclear. The CDR3 spans 16 residues. V lost 2 bases and J lost 1, with 15 bases in between. Germline V lookup: CDR1 SGHRS, CDR2 YFSETQ. The CDR3 DNA sequence: TGCGCCAGCAGCTTAGATCTTCGGGGTAAGAACACTGAAGCTTTCTTT. Its translation is CASSLDLRGKNTEAFF.

This clone was recorded a few times. V is TRBV6-5 and J is TRBJ2-5, with D perhaps matching TRBD2 (7 bases). The ends were cut back, 3 bases at V and 2 bases at J, with 13 bases in the middle. Looked up from germline, CDR1 is MNHEY and CDR2 is SVGAGI. The CDR3 covers 15 residues. The CDR3 DNA sequence: TGTGCCAGCAGTTATGGGGAGGGGGGTCAAGAGACCCAGTACTTC. Amino acids: CASSYGEGGQETQYF.

The chain carries TRBV29-1 and TRBJ2-1; D gene uncertain. V dropped 6 bases and J dropped 0 bases, with 12 bases sitting between them. Germline V CDR1 and CDR2: SQVTM, ANQGSEA. The CDR3 runs to 14 residues. In nucleotides, the CDR3 is TGCAGCGTCATATTGACACTCTCCTACAATGAGCAGTTCTTC. It encodes CSVILTLSYNEQFF.

The J gene is TRBJ1-2, the V gene TRBV7-9, with D uncertain. Trimming left V 2 bases short and J 8 bases short, with 18 bases between. Germline V gene sequence: CDR1 SEHNR, CDR2 FQNEAQ (reference sequence). CDR3 length: 15 amino acids. This CDR3 is CASSLKAGGSRGYTF. CDR3 bases: TGTGCCAGCAGCTTAAAGGCAGGAGGATCCAGAGGCTACACCTTC.